This T cell receptor (beta chain) was identified in a study of CD8+ T cells in alopecia areata. About the research overall: Tofacitinib continued for 6 to 18 months and was then withheld for 6 months.

Broader study findings: On tofacitinib, scalp and blood still held many of the expanded lesional clones.

Reverse transcription of extracted RNA yielded cDNA, which provided the sequencing template. Data came from immunoSEQ multiplex PCR; TCRdb stores just in-frame clones and leaves some out. This table has about 180,000 clones, 58% appearing once. Treatment of the sample: oral pan-JAK inhibitor, 5-10 mg twice daily. This clone appeared a few times. Its matching antigen is unknown. CDR1 and CDR2 from the germline V gene are SGHDT and YYEEEE. The CDR3 has 16 amino acids. Trimming took 0 bases from V and 0 from J, leaving 13 bases between them. The chain is built from TRBV5-6 and TRBJ2-7; D remains ambiguous. This TCR was recovered from a human donor with alopecia areata. The sample consisted of CD4+ T cells sorted from blood, taken at approximately week 60, from a patient treated with tofacitinib. The CDR3 region is CASSLVGLGISYEQYF. The CDR3 region has the DNA TGTGCCAGCAGCTTGGTCGGGTTGGGAATCTCCTACGAGCAGTACTTC.